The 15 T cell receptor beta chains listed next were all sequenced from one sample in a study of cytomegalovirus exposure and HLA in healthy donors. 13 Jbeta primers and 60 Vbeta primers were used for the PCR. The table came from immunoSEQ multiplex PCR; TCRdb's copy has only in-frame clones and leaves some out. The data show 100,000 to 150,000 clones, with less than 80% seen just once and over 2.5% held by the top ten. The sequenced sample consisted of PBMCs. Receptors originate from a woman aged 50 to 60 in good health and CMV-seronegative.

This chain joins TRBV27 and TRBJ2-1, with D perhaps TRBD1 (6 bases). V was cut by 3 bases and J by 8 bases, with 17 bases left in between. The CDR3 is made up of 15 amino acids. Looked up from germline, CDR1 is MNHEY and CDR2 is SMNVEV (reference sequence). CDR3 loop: CASSFIGGPSYEQFF. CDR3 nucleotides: TGTGCCAGCAGTTTTATAGGGGGTCCGAGCTATGAGCAGTTCTTC.

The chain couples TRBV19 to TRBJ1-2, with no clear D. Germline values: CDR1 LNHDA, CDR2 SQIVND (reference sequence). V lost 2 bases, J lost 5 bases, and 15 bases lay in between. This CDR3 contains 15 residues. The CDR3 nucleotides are TGTGCCAGTAGTATAACGGAGCAGACTTTGTATGGCTACACCTTC. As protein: CASSITEQTLYGYTF.

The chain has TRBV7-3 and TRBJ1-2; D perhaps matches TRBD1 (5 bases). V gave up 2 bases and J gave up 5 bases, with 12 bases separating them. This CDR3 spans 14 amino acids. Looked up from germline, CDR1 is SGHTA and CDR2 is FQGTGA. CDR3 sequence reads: CASSLVVGDYGYTF. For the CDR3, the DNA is TGTGCCAGCAGCTTAGTTGTAGGGGATTATGGCTACACCTTC. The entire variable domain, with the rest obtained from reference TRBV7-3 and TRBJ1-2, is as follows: GAGVSQTPSNKVTEKGKYVELRCDPISGHTALYWYRQSLGQGPEFLIYFQGTGAADDSGLPNDRFFAVRPEGSVSTLKIQRTERGDSAVYLCASSLVVGDYGYTFGSGTRLTVV.

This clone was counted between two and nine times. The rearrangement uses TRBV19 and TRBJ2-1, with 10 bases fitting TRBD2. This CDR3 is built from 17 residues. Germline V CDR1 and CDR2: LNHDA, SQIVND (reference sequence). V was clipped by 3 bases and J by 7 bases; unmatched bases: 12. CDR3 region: CASSMRPSGSGANEQFF. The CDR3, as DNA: TGTGCCAGTAGTATGAGGCCTAGCGGGAGTGGAGCAAATGAGCAGTTCTTC.

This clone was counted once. The CDR3 nucleotides are TGTGCCAGCAGCTTGGCTCTAGCGGGAGCAGAGACCCAGTACTTC. Protein product: CASSLALAGAETQYF. V and J are TRBV5-4 and TRBJ2-5; 10 bases fit TRBD2. This CDR3 contains 15 residues. With V trimmed by 0 bases and J by 4 bases, 3 bases remained unmatched. Germline CDR1 is SGHNT and CDR2 is YYREEE (reference sequence). The full variable domain, its missing parts supplied by reference TRBV5-4 and TRBJ2-5, is ETGVTQSPTHLIKTRGQQVTLRCSSQSGHNTVSWYQQALGQGPQFIFQYYREEENGRGNFPPRFSGLQFPNYSSELNVNALELDDSALYLCASSLALAGAETQYFGPGTRLLVL.

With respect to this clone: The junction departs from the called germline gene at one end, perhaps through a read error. CDR3 loop: CSSSPGQAAGELFF. CDR3 sequence (DNA): TGTTCCAGCAGCCCCGGACAGGCGGCCGGGGAGCTGTTTTTT. The rearrangement uses TRBV7-9 and TRBJ2-2; 7 nucleotides align to TRBD1. The CDR3 consists of 14 residues. In germline, CDR1 is SEHNR, CDR2 FQNEAQ (reference sequence).

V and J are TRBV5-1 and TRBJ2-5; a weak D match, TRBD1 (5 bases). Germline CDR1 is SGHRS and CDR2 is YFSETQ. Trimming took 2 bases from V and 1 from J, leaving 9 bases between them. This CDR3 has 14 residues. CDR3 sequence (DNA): TGCGCCAGCAGCTTCGGTGGGGCCCAAGAGACCCAGTACTTC. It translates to CASSFGGAQETQYF.

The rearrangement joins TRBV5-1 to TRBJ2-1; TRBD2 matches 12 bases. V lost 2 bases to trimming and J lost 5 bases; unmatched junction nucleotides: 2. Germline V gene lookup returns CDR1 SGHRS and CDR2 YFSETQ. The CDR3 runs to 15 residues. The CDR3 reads CASSFRLAGDNEQFF. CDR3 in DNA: TGCGCCAGCAGCTTTCGACTAGCGGGAGACAATGAGCAGTTCTTC.

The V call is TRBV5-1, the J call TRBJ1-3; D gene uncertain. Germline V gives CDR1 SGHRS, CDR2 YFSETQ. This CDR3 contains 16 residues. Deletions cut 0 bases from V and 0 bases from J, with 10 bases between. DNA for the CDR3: TGCGCCAGCAGCTTGGGTCCCGGGATCTCTGGAAACACCATATATTTT. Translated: CASSLGPGISGNTIYF.

In nucleotides, the CDR3 is TGTGCCAGCAACGGGGGGCAGGGAAACATTCAGTACTTC. This codes for CASNGGQGNIQYF. The V gene is TRBV2, the J gene TRBJ2-4, with D perhaps TRBD2 (7 bases). V was cut by 7 bases and J by 6 bases, with 13 bases left in between. CDR3 size: 13 residues. The germline gives CDR1 SNHLY, CDR2 FYNNEI. Combining the CDR3 with reference TRBV2 and TRBJ2-4 gives the whole variable domain EPEVTQTPSHQVTQMGQEVILRCVPISNHLYFYWYRQILGQKVEFLVSFYNNEISEKSEIFDDQFSVERPDGSNFTLKIRSTKLEDSAMYFCASNGGQGNIQYFGAGTRLSVL.

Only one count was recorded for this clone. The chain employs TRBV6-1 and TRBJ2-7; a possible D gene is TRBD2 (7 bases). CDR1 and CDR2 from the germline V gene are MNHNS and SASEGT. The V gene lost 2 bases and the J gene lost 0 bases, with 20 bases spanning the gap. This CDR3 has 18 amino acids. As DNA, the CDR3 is TGTGCCAGCAGTGAAAAAGTCGGGGGGCCAGGCAACTCCTACGAGCAGTACTTC. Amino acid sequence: CASSEKVGGPGNSYEQYF.

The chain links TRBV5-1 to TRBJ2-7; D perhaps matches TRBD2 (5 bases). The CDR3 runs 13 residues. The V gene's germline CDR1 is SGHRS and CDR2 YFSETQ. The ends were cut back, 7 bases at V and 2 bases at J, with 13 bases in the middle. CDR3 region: CASGKPEAYEQYF. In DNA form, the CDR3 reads TGCGCCAGCGGGAAACCGGAGGCCTACGAGCAGTACTTC.

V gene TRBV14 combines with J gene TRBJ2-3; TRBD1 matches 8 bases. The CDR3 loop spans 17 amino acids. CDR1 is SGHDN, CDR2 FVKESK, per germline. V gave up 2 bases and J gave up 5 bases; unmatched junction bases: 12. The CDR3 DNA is TGTGCCAGCAGCCAACGGTTCTTCAGGGGGCGAGGAGATACGCAGTATTTT. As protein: CASSQRFFRGRGDTQYF. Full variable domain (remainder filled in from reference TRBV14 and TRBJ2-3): EAGVTQFPSHSVIEKGQTVTLRCDPISGHDNLYWYRRVMGKEIKFLLHFVKESKQDESGMPNNRFLAERTGGTYSTLKVQPAELEDSGVYFCASSQRFFRGRGDTQYFGPGTRLTVL.

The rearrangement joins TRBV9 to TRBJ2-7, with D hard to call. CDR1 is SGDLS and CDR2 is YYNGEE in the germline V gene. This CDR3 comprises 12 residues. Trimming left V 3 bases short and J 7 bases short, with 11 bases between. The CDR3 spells CASSGYRTEQYF. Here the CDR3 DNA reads TGTGCCAGCAGCGGGTATCGAACAGAGCAGTACTTC. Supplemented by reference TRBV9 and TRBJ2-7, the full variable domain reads DSGVTQTPKHLITATGQRVTLRCSPRSGDLSVYWYQQSLDQGLQFLIQYYNGEERAKGNILERFSAQQFPDLHSELNLSSLELGDSALYFCASSGYRTEQYFGPGTRLTVT.

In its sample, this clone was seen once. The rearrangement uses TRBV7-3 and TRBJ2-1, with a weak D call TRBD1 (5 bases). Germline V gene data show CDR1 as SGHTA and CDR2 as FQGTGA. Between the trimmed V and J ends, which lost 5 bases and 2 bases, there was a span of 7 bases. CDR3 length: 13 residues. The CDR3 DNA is TGTGCCAGCAGCACGACAGCCTACAATGAGCAGTTCTTC. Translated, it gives CASSTTAYNEQFF. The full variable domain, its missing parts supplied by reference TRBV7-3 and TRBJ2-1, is GAGVSQTPSNKVTEKGKYVELRCDPISGHTALYWYRQSLGQGPEFLIYFQGTGAADDSGLPNDRFFAVRPEGSVSTLKIQRTERGDSAVYLCASSTTAYNEQFFGPGTRLTVL.